This record covers a single TCR beta chain. Its antigen is not known. The data are from a study of T cell responses to AZD1222 COVID-19 vaccine. Study-wide findings and caveats: A rise in Spike-specific TCR breadth and depth followed two AZD1222 doses. Distributed over spike, vaccine-associated CD4 TCRs predominated at 160-218 and 743-854.

The CDR3 runs to 15 residues. V shed 3 bases and J shed 4 bases, with 13 bases lying between them. Germline-derived CDR1 and CDR2 are MRHNA and SNTAGT. Method: immunoSEQ multiplex PCR; TCRdb's copy keeps in-frame clones and lacks some. The data hold some 200,000 clones, with roughly 93% observed a single time. The receptor comes from an adult in good health. V and J are TRBV6-4 and TRBJ1-5; D is perhaps TRBD1 (5 bases). The starting material was peripheral blood, obtained on day 0 of AZD1222 vaccination. In DNA, the CDR3 is TGTGCCAGCAGTGAATGGGGGGGAAGTAATCAGCCCCAGCATTTT. Translating it yields CASSEWGGSNQPQHF.